A single sample gave rise to the 16 T cell receptor beta chains below, sequenced in a study of cytomegalovirus exposure and HLA in healthy donors. Vbeta (60) and Jbeta (13) primers were used in the PCR. Only in-frame clones appear in the TCRdb table, and some are missing; sequencing was by immunoSEQ multiplex PCR. The data contain 120,000 or so clones, around 79% of them singletons. Sequenced input: PBMCs. Source of these receptors: a woman aged 18-29 years in good health and CMV-seronegative.

V is TRBV9 and J is TRBJ2-7, with 8 bases matching TRBD1. CDR3 size: 14 residues. In germline, CDR1 is SGDLS, CDR2 YYNGEE. Trimming removed 4 bases from V and 2 bases from J; junction bases left unmatched: 5. In DNA form, the CDR3 reads TGTGCCAGCAGCCCAGGACAGGGACCCTACGAGCAGTACTTC. Amino acids: CASSPGQGPYEQYF.

The gene calls are TRBV5-1 and TRBJ2-6, with D possibly TRBD2 on 7 matching bases. Per germline, CDR1 SGHRS and CDR2 YFSETQ. Trimming left V 8 bases short and J 2 bases short, with 17 bases between. This CDR3 spans 16 amino acids. The CDR3 bases are TGCGCCAGTAATCAAGGGGGGGCGGCTGGGGCCAACGTCCTGACTTTC. It is translated as CASNQGGAAGANVLTF.

This chain connects TRBV6-5 to TRBJ1-5; D may be TRBD1 (6 bases). Looked up from germline, CDR1 is MNHEY and CDR2 is SVGAGI. The V end was cut by 6 bases, the J end by 0 bases, with 12 bases between. The CDR3 has 15 residues. The CDR3 loop reads CASSRTENSNQPQHF. The CDR3 DNA follows: TGTGCCAGCAGCCGGACAGAAAATAGCAATCAGCCCCAGCATTTT.

The chain is built from TRBV27 and TRBJ2-6; D is uncertain. Trimming left V 1 base short and J 3 bases short, with 10 bases between. Germline-derived CDR1 and CDR2 are MNHEY and SMNVEV (reference sequence). The CDR3 has 16 residues. CDR3 region: CASSLFGAIGANVLTF. The DNA for the CDR3 is TGTGCCAGCAGTTTATTCGGAGCGATTGGGGCCAACGTCCTGACTTTC. The full variable domain, in which reference TRBV27 and TRBJ2-6 provide the parts outside the CDR3, is EAQVTQNPRYLITVTGKKLTVTCSQNMNHEYMSWYRQDPGLGLRQIYYSMNVEVTDKGDVPEGYKVSRKEKRNFPLILESPSPNQTSLYFCASSLFGAIGANVLTFGAGSRLTVL.

The chain is built from TRBV7-2 and TRBJ1-1; possible D gene TRBD1, 5 bases. Trimming took 3 bases from V and 5 from J, leaving 16 bases between them. The CDR3 loop spans 15 amino acids. The germline V gene has CDR1 SGHTA and CDR2 FQGNSA. This CDR3 is CASSLGGTAGTEAFF. DNA for the CDR3: TGTGCCAGCAGCTTGGGGGGGACGGCCGGGACTGAAGCTTTCTTT. The variable domain in full, with the rest retrieved from reference TRBV7-2 and TRBJ1-1, is GAGVSQSPSNKVTEKGKDVELRCDPISGHTALYWYRQSLGQGLEFLIYFQGNSAPDKSGLPSDRFSAERTGGSVSTLTIQRTQQEDSAVYLCASSLGGTAGTEAFFGQGTRLTVV.

This rearrangement joins TRBV7-9 to TRBJ2-7, with 9 bases that match TRBD2. There are 14 residues in the CDR3. V lost 3 bases, J lost 4 bases, and 4 bases stayed unmatched. Germline V gives CDR1 SEHNR, CDR2 FQNEAQ (reference sequence). CDR3 nucleotide sequence: TGTGCCAGCAGCTTGGCGGGACTAGCTTACGAGCAGTACTTC. This encodes CASSLAGLAYEQYF.

The J gene is TRBJ2-2, the V gene TRBV18; D might be TRBD1 (5 bases). The germline V gene encodes CDR1 KGHSH and CDR2 LQKENI. V was cut by 2 bases and J by 4 bases, with 8 bases left in between. The CDR3 consists of 14 residues. CDR3 nucleotide sequence: TGTGCCAGCTCACCAGACCAGGGCACCGGGGAGCTGTTTTTT. Translated, it gives CASSPDQGTGELFF. Filled out from reference TRBV18 and TRBJ2-2, the complete variable domain reads NAGVMQNPRHLVRRRGQEARLRCSPMKGHSHVYWYRQLPEEGLKFMVYLQKENIIDESGMPKERFSAEFPKEGPSILRIQQVVRGDSAAYFCASSPDQGTGELFFGEGSRLTVL.

This chain connects TRBV6-5 to TRBJ2-1; TRBD2 matches at 8 bases. This CDR3 spans 15 amino acids. The junction had 10 bases not matched to a gene; V was cut back by 6 bases and J by 6 bases. Germline V gene lookup returns CDR1 MNHEY and CDR2 SVGAGI. The CDR3 bases are TGTGCCAGCAGACTACTAGCGGAGGCCCCCAATGAGCAGTTCTTC. Protein product: CASRLLAEAPNEQFF.

The CDR3 DNA follows: TGTGCCTGGAGTCCAACCCCAGGGGGAAGTGGTCTCAATCAGCCCCAGCATTTT. It translates to CAWSPTPGGSGLNQPQHF. The chain employs TRBV30 and TRBJ1-5; 7 nucleotides line up with TRBD1. The germline CDR1 and CDR2 sequences are GTSNPN and SVGIG (reference sequence). This CDR3 is 18 amino acids long. Trimming took 2 bases from V and 3 from J; bases not matched to a gene: 16.

The chain combines TRBV5-1 with TRBJ2-7; D remains ambiguous. CDR1 and CDR2 from the germline V gene are SGHRS and YFSETQ. V was shortened by 1 base and J by 4 bases, with 12 bases between the two germline ends. CDR3 length: 14 residues. The CDR3 region has the DNA TGCGCCAGCAGCTTGTACCTAGAAGGTTACGAGCAGTACTTC. Protein: CASSLYLEGYEQYF.

The rearrangement joins TRBV6-1 to TRBJ1-1, with TRBD1 matching over 7 bases. The V segment lost 9 bases and the J segment 5 bases; nucleotides outside the gene matches: 9. From germline, CDR1 is MNHNS and CDR2 SASEGT. CDR3 length equals 13 residues. Written as DNA, the CDR3 is TGTGCCAGTACCTCGACAGGGCTGACTGAAGCTTTCTTT. This encodes CASTSTGLTEAFF.

Here the CDR3 reads CATSGTSGEGTYNEQFF. The CDR3 DNA reads as TGTGCCACATCCGGGACTAGCGGGGAAGGTACCTACAATGAGCAGTTCTTC. The chain links TRBV5-4 to TRBJ2-1; 13 nucleotides line up with TRBD2. CDR3 length equals 17 residues. Germline loops: CDR1 SGHNT, CDR2 YYREEE (reference sequence). Germline trimming cut 9 bases from V and 2 bases from J; bases unmatched to any gene: 11.

The chain carries TRBV18 and TRBJ1-1; D is perhaps TRBD1 (6 bases). Trimming stripped 2 bases from V and 10 bases from J, with 14 bases between. The CDR3 loop spans 13 amino acids. The germline gives CDR1 KGHSH, CDR2 LQKENI. The CDR3 spells CASSPTGPQGAFF. In DNA, the CDR3 is TGTGCCAGCTCACCAACAGGGCCTCAAGGAGCTTTCTTT.

CDR3 sequence: CASSPWTGTSTDTQYF. CDR3 bases: TGTGCCAGCAGCCCCTGGACAGGAACGAGCACAGATACGCAGTATTTT. V and J are TRBV7-8 and TRBJ2-3; TRBD1 agrees at 7 bases. CDR1 is SGHVS and CDR2 is FQNEAQ in the germline V gene. The J segment lost 0 bases and the V segment lost 5 bases, leaving 8 bases of the junction unmatched. The CDR3 loop spans 16 amino acids.

In its sample, this clone was seen a few times. The rearrangement links TRBV7-2 to TRBJ1-2, with no clear D. Per germline, CDR1 SGHTA and CDR2 FQGNSA. Trimming stripped 5 bases from V and 7 bases from J, with 20 bases between. The CDR3 has 15 residues. Written as DNA, the CDR3 is TGTGCCAGCAGCCTCCCCCCGAGTTTAACTGGTGGCTACACCTTC. This codes for CASSLPPSLTGGYTF.

The J gene is TRBJ1-3, the V gene TRBV19; D is perhaps TRBD1 (5 bases). The germline V gene encodes CDR1 LNHDA and CDR2 SQIVND (reference sequence). The V gene lost 6 bases and the J gene lost 0 bases, with 12 bases spanning the gap. The CDR3 has 15 residues. CDR3 region: CASRLQGYSGNTIYF. Written as DNA, the CDR3 is TGTGCCAGTAGACTGCAGGGATACTCTGGAAACACCATATATTTT.